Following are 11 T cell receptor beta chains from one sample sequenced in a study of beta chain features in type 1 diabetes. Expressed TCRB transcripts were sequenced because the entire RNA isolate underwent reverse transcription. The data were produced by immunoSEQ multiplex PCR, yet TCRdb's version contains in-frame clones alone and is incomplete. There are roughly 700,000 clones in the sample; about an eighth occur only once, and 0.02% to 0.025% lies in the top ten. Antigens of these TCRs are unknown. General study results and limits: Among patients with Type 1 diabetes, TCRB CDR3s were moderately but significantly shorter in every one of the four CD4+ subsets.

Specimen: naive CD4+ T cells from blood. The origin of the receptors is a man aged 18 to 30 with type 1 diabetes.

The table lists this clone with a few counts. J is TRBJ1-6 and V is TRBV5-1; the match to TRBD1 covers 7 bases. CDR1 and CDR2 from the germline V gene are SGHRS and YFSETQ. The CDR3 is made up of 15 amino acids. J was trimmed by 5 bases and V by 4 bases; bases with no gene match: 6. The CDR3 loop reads CASSSRDRDNSPLHF. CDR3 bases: TGCGCCAGCAGCAGCCGGGACAGAGATAATTCACCCCTCCACTTT.

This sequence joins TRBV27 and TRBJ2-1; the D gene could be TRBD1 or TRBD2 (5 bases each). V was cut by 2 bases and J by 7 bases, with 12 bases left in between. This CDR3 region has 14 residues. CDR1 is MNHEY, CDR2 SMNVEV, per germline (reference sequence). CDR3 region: CASSLVQGVNEQFF. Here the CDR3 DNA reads TGTGCCAGCAGTTTAGTCCAGGGAGTGAATGAGCAGTTCTTC.

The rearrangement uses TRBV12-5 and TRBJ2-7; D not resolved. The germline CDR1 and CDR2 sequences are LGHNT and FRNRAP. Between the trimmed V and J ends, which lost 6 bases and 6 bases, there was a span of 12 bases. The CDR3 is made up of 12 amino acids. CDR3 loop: CASGRALLEQYF. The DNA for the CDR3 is TGTGCTAGTGGCCGGGCCCTCCTCGAGCAGTACTTC.

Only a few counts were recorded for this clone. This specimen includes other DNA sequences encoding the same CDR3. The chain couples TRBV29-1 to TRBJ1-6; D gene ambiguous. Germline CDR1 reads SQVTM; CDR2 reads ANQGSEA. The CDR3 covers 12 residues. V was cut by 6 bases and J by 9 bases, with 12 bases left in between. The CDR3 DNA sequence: TGCAGCGTGGGCGAGGGTAGTTCACCCCTCCACTTT. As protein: CSVGEGSSPLHF.

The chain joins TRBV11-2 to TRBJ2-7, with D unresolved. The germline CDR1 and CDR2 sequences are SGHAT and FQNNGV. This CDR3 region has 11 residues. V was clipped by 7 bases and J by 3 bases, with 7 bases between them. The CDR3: CASTLHYEQYF. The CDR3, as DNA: TGTGCCAGCACCCTTCACTACGAGCAGTACTTC.

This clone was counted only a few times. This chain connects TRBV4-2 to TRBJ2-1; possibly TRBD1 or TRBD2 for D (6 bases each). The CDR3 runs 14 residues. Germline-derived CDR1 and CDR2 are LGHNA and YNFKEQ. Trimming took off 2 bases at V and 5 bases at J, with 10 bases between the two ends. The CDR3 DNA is TGTGCCAGCAGCCAATCGGGGGCCAACAATGAGCAGTTCTTC. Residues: CASSQSGANNEQFF.

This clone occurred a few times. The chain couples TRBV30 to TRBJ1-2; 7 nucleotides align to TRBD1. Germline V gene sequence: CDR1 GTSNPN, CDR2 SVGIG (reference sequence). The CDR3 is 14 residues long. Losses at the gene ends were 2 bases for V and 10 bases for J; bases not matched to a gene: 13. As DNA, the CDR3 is TGTGCCTGGAGTACCCAGACAGGGTTTGGAGCCTACACCTTC. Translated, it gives CAWSTQTGFGAYTF. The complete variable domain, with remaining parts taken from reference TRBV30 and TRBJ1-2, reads SQTIHQWPATLVQPVGSPLSLECTVEGTSNPNLYWYRQAAGRGLQLLFYSVGIGQISSEVPQNLSASRPQDRQFILSSKKLLLSDSGFYLCAWSTQTGFGAYTFGSGTRLTVV.

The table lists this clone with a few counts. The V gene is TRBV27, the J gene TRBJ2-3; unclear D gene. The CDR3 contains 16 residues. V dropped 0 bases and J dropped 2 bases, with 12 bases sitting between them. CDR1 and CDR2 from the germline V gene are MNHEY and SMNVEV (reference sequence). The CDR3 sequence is CASSLSRTLSTDTQYF. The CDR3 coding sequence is TGTGCCAGCAGTTTATCTCGAACACTCTCCACAGATACGCAGTATTTT.

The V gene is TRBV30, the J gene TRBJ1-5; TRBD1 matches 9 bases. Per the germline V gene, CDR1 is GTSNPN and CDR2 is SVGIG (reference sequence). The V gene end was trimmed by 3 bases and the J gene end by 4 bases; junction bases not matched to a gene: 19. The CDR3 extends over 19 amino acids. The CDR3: CAWSPQTGGALGINQPQHF. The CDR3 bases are TGTGCCTGGAGCCCTCAGACAGGGGGTGCCCTGGGAATTAATCAGCCCCAGCATTTT.

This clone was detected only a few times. The CDR3 coding sequence is TGTGCCAGCAGCTTCCAGGGGAAGCAGTTCTTC. It codes for CASSFQGKQFF. The gene calls are TRBV5-6 and TRBJ2-1; a possible D gene is TRBD1 (6 bases). The CDR3 extends over 11 amino acids. Trimming left V 2 bases short and J 11 bases short, with 8 bases between. In germline, CDR1 is SGHDT, CDR2 YYEEEE.

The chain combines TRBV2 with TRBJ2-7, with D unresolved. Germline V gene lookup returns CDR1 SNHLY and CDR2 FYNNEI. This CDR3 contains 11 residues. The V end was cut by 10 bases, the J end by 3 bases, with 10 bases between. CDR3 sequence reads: CATSGLYEQYF. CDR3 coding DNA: TGTGCCACCTCGGGCCTCTACGAGCAGTACTTC.